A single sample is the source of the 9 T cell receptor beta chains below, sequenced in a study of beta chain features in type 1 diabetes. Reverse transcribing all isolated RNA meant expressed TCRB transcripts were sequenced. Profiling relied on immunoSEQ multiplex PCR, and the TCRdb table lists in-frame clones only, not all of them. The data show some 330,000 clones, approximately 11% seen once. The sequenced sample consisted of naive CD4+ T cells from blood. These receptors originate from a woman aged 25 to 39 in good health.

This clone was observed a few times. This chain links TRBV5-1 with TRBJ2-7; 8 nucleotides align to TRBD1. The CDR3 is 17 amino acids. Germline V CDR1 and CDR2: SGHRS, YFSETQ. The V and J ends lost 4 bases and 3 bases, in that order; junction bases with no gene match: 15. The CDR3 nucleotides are TGCGCCAGCAGCGTTTGGATGGACGGACAGGGTAGCTACGAGCAGTACTTC. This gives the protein CASSVWMDGQGSYEQYF.

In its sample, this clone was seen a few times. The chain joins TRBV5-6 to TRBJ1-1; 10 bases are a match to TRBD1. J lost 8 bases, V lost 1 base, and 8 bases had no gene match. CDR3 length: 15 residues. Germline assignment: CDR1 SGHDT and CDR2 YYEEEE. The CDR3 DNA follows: TGTGCCAGCAGCTTGTTCGGGACAGGGGTCCCAGAAGCTTTCTTT. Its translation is CASSLFGTGVPEAFF.

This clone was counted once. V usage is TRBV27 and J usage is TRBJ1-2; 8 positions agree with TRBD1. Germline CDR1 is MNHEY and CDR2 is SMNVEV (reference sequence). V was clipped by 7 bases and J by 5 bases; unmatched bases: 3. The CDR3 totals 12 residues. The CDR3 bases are TGTGCCAGCAAGACAGGGGCTTATGGCTACACCTTC. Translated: CASKTGAYGYTF.

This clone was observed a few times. CDR3 loop: CASSMGQGRHGYTF. The CDR3 DNA is TGTGCCAGTAGTATGGGACAGGGGCGGCATGGCTACACCTTC. V and J are TRBV19 and TRBJ1-2; 10 nucleotides align to TRBD1. Germline V gene lookup returns CDR1 LNHDA and CDR2 SQIVND (reference sequence). V dropped 3 bases and J dropped 6; count of bases not matched to a gene: 4. This CDR3 region has 14 residues.

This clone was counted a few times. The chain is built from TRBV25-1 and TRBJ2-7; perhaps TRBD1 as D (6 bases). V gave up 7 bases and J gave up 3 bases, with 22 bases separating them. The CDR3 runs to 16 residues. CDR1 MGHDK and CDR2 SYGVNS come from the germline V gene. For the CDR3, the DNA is TGTGCCAGCACCCAATCACAGGGATCAGGTTTCTACGAGCAGTACTTC. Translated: CASTQSQGSGFYEQYF.

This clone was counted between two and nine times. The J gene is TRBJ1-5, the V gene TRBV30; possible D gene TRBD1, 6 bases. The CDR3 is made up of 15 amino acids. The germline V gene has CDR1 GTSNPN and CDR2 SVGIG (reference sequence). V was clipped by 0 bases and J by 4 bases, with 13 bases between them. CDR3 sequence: CAWSVGGTGNQPQHF. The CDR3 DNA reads TGTGCCTGGAGTGTAGGGGGTACGGGAAATCAGCCCCAGCATTTT.

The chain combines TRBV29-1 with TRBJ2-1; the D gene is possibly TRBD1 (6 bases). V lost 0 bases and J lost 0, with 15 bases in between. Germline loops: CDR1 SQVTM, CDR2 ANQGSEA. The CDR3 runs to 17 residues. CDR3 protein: CSVEEGQGIPSYNEQFF. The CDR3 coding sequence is TGCAGCGTTGAAGAGGGGCAGGGGATCCCCTCCTACAATGAGCAGTTCTTC.

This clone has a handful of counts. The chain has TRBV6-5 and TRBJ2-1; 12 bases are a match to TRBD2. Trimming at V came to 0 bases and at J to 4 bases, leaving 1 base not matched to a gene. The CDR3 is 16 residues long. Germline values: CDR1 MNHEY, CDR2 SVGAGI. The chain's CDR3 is CASSYSTSGGYNEQFF. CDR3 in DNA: TGTGCCAGCAGTTACTCCACTAGCGGGGGGTACAATGAGCAGTTCTTC.

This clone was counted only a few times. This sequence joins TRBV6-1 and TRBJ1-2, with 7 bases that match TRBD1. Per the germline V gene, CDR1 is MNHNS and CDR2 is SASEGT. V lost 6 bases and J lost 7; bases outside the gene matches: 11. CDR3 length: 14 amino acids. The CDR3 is CASRRGEGAPGYTF. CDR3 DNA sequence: TGTGCCAGCAGGAGGGGAGAGGGGGCGCCTGGCTACACCTTC.